Presented here are 24 T cell receptor beta chains from one specimen sequenced in a study of T-cell reconstitution after alpha-beta-depleted transplantation in children. Preparation of the TCRbeta library was carried out with unique molecular identifiers. TCRdb re-called the PCR reads through MiXCR, storing one row per CDR3 protein. The data contain approximately 82,000 distinct CDR3 sequences, around 18% of them seen just once; the ten biggest clones take up approximately 51%. Material: PBMCs, mostly from graft donor cells, obtained 360 days after TCRalphabeta/CD19-depleted stem cell transplant. The receptors shown here come from a male patient aged 2 to 9 who had a stem cell transplant for acute lymphoblastic leukemia, so the T cells may come from the graft donor.

V usage is TRBV10-3 and J usage is TRBJ2-1; 11 bases agree with TRBD2. V dropped 2 bases and J dropped 0; count of bases not matched to a gene: 3. The CDR3 is 17 amino acids. CDR1 is ENHRY, CDR2 SYGVKD, per germline. For the CDR3, the DNA is TGTGCCATCAGTGAGAAGGGACTAGCGGCCTCCTACAATGAGCAGTTCTTC. It translates to CAISEKGLAASYNEQFF.

V gene TRBV3-1 combines with J gene TRBJ2-5, with D possibly TRBD1 on 6 matching bases. V was shortened by 4 bases and J by 4 bases, with 16 bases between the two germline ends. This CDR3 is built from 15 residues. Germline V gene data show CDR1 as LGHDT and CDR2 as YNNKEL (reference sequence). As DNA, the CDR3 is TGTGCCAGCAGCCCTGACAGGTGGGACCTAGAGACCCAGTACTTC. Encoded protein: CASSPDRWDLETQYF.

This clonotype showed up many times. The genes are TRBV5-1 and TRBJ2-3, with TRBD2 identical over 7 bases. V lost 4 bases, J lost 6 bases, and 5 bases stayed unmatched. This CDR3 has 13 residues. Germline lookup yields CDR1 SGHRS and CDR2 YFSETQ. The CDR3: CASSRGTTDTQYF. CDR3 nucleotides: TGCGCCAGCAGCCGGGGGACTACCGATACGCAGTATTTT.

The gene calls are TRBV28 and TRBJ2-7; tentatively, D is TRBD2 (5 bases). The CDR3 is 14 residues long. V lost 6 bases and J 0 bases, leaving 12 bases between the germline ends. Germline V gene sequence: CDR1 MDHEN, CDR2 SYDVKM. CDR3 sequence reads: CASRIARSSYEQYF. The DNA for the CDR3 is TGTGCCAGCAGAATAGCGAGAAGCTCCTACGAGCAGTACTTC. Supplemented by reference TRBV28 and TRBJ2-7, the full variable domain reads DVKVTQSSRYLVKRTGEKVFLECVQDMDHENMFWYRQDPGLGLRLIYFSYDVKMKEKGDIPEGYSVSREKKERFSLILESASTNQTSMYLCASRIARSSYEQYFGPGTRLTVT.

This chain joins TRBV29-1 and TRBJ2-6; no reliable D call. V was clipped by 4 bases and J by 0 bases, with 7 bases between them. This CDR3 is built from 14 residues. The germline gives CDR1 SQVTM, CDR2 ANQGSEA. The CDR3 is CSVGYSSGANVLTF. In DNA, the CDR3 is TGCAGCGTTGGTTACAGCTCTGGGGCCAACGTCCTGACTTTC. Drawing the rest from reference TRBV29-1 and TRBJ2-6, the complete variable domain is SAVISQKPSRDICQRGTSLTIQCQVDSQVTMMFWYRQQPGQSLTLIATANQGSEATYESGFVIDKFPISRPNLTFSTLTVSNMSPEDSSIYLCSVGYSSGANVLTFGAGSRLTVL.

The genes are TRBV11-2 and TRBJ2-7; tentative D call: TRBD2 (7 bases). The CDR3 length is 16 residues. The V and J ends lost 1 base and 3 bases respectively, with 16 bases between them. CDR1 and CDR2 (germline): SGHAT, FQNNGV. Written as DNA, the CDR3 is TGTGCCAGCAGCTTAGGGAGGAGGGGGGGGCGCTACGAGCAGTACTTC. Protein sequence: CASSLGRRGGRYEQYF. The full variable domain, rest sourced from reference TRBV11-2 and TRBJ2-7, is EAGVAQSPRYKIIEKRQSVAFWCNPISGHATLYWYQQILGQGPKLLIQFQNNGVVDDSQLPKDRFSAERLKGVDSTLKIQPAKLEDSAVYLCASSLGRRGGRYEQYFGPGTRLTVT.

The CDR3 protein is CASSRDTGGTNEKLFF. The CDR3 DNA sequence: TGCGCCAGCAGCCGGGACACAGGAGGAACTAATGAAAAACTGTTTTTT. The V call is TRBV5-1, the J call TRBJ1-4, with D perhaps TRBD1 (6 bases). The CDR3 covers 16 residues. Per the germline V gene, CDR1 is SGHRS and CDR2 is YFSETQ. Trimming shortened V by 4 bases and J by 1 base, and 14 bases separated the two germline ends.

The CDR3 sequence is CASSLPGQDYGYTF. The CDR3 nucleotides read TGTGCCAGCAGTTTGCCAGGGCAGGACTATGGCTACACCTTC. V is TRBV12-3 or TRBV12-4 and J is TRBJ1-2, with a possible D match to TRBD1 (5 bases). The V end lost 3 bases, the J end lost 3 bases, and 11 bases lay between the germline ends. The CDR3 totals 14 residues.

The chain uses TRBV5-1 and TRBJ2-1; 10 bases map to TRBD2. With V trimmed by 0 bases and J by 4 bases, 4 bases remained unmatched. CDR1 SGHRS and CDR2 YFSETQ come from the germline V gene. The CDR3 sequence is 16 residues long. The CDR3 spells CASSLATSGIYNEQFF. CDR3 DNA: TGCGCCAGCAGCTTGGCAACTAGCGGGATTTACAATGAGCAGTTCTTC.

This clonotype occurred many times. One junction end does not reproduce the germline sequence, and a read error may be involved. This rearrangement joins TRBV7-7 to TRBJ1-4; 10 positions agree with TRBD1. Germline loops: CDR1 SSHAT, CDR2 FNYEAQ (reference sequence). The CDR3 has 15 amino acids. DNA for the CDR3: TGTGCTAGCAGCGAAGGGACAGGGGTTTATGAAAAACTGTTTTTT. This codes for CASSEGTGVYEKLFF. The complete variable domain, with remaining parts taken from reference TRBV7-7 and TRBJ1-4, reads GAGVSQSPRYKVTKRGQDVTLRCDPISSHATLYWYQQALGQGPEFLTYFNYEAQPDKSGLPSDRFSAERPEGSISTLTIQRTEQRDSAMYRCASSEGTGVYEKLFFGSGTQLSVL.

This chain uses TRBV6-2 or TRBV6-3 with TRBJ2-7, with 13 bases aligning to TRBD2. Per the germline V gene, CDR1 is MNHEY and CDR2 is SVGEGT. The V and J ends lost 2 bases and 13 bases, in that order; junction bases with no gene match: 8. The CDR3 consists of 14 residues. The CDR3 DNA reads as TGTGCCAGCAGTTACACCGGGACTAGCGGGACGCTCTACTTC. This codes for CASSYTGTSGTLYF.

This clonotype appeared a few times. CDR3 amino acids: CASSLPRRLAGGRPKQFF. CDR3 in DNA: TGTGCCAGCAGCTTACCAAGAAGACTAGCGGGAGGGCGGCCTAAGCAGTTCTTC. The rearrangement joins TRBV11-1 to TRBJ2-1, with TRBD2 identical over 14 bases. V dropped 2 bases and J dropped 11; count of bases not matched to a gene: 14. This CDR3 spans 18 amino acids. The V gene's germline CDR1 is SGHAT and CDR2 FQDESV (reference sequence).

This clonotype was observed a few times. The V gene is TRBV20-1, the J gene TRBJ2-2; D might be TRBD1 or TRBD2, each matching 6 bases. Germline loops: CDR1 DFQATT, CDR2 SNEGSKA (reference sequence). The CDR3 totals 17 residues. The germline V and J ends were trimmed by 3 bases and 2 bases, with 19 bases remaining between them. The CDR3: CSASRGYGAGNTGELFF. CDR3 bases: TGCAGTGCTAGCAGGGGTTATGGGGCGGGAAACACCGGGGAGCTGTTTTTT.

CDR3 loop: CASSQDGGLAGRETQYF. CDR3 DNA: TGCGCCAGCAGCCAAGATGGGGGACTAGCGGGACGGGAGACCCAGTACTTC. V usage is TRBV4-1 and J usage is TRBJ2-5; 13 bases fit TRBD2. The CDR3 is made up of 17 amino acids. V shed 0 bases, J shed 5 bases, and the junction held 6 bases outside the gene matches. Germline lookup yields CDR1 MGHRA and CDR2 YSYEKL.

This clonotype has more than one count but fewer than ten. V usage is TRBV7-9 and J usage is TRBJ2-5; maybe TRBD1 (7 bases). V was cut by 3 bases and J by 5 bases, with 16 bases left in between. The germline gives CDR1 SEHNR, CDR2 FQNEAQ (reference sequence). The CDR3 covers 15 residues. In DNA, the CDR3 is TGTGCCAGCAGCTTCGGGGGACAGCCTCGGGAGACCCAGTACTTC. Its translation: CASSFGGQPRETQYF.

The gene calls are TRBV5-4 and TRBJ2-3; D may match TRBD1 or TRBD2 (5 bases each). The germline V gene has CDR1 SGHNT and CDR2 YYREEE (reference sequence). There are 14 residues in the CDR3. V was clipped by 4 bases and J by 4 bases, with 13 bases between them. This CDR3 is CASSRYPGPDTQYF. The CDR3 nucleotides read TGTGCCAGCAGCAGATATCCGGGGCCAGATACGCAGTATTTT.

The chain employs TRBV5-1 and TRBJ2-1; 15 nucleotides line up with TRBD2. The CDR3 has 16 amino acids. Germline-derived CDR1 and CDR2 are SGHRS and YFSETQ. V lost 4 bases, J lost 6 bases, and 5 bases stayed unmatched. CDR3 in DNA: TGCGCCAGCAGCCCGGGACTAGCGGGAGGATCCAATGAGCAGTTCTTC. It specifies CASSPGLAGGSNEQFF.

V usage is TRBV6-1 and J usage is TRBJ2-2; a possible D gene is TRBD1 (5 bases). The germline V gene encodes CDR1 MNHNS and CDR2 SASEGT. The V end lost 4 bases, the J end lost 2 bases, and 11 bases lay between the germline ends. CDR3 length: 15 amino acids. CDR3 protein: CASSVWTPNTGELFF. In DNA form, the CDR3 reads TGTGCCAGCAGTGTTTGGACACCCAACACCGGGGAGCTGTTTTTT.

There are a few counts of this clonotype. The chain is built from TRBV24-1 and TRBJ2-2; D may match TRBD1 or TRBD2 (5 bases each). The V end was cut by 4 bases, the J end by 7 bases, with 18 bases between. CDR1 is KGHDR and CDR2 is SFDVKD in the germline V gene. This CDR3 has 16 residues. The CDR3 bases are TGTGCCACCAGTGAGCCCGAGGGGTCTCCAGGCGGGGAGCTGTTTTTT. It translates to CATSEPEGSPGGELFF.

This chain uses TRBV20-1 with TRBJ2-7; D remains ambiguous. In germline, CDR1 is DFQATT, CDR2 SNEGSKA (reference sequence). The CDR3 sequence is 14 residues long. V lost 0 bases and J lost 3, with 12 bases in between. The CDR3 bases are TGCAGTGCTAGAGATCCGGTAGGGTTCTACGAGCAGTACTTC. Amino acid sequence: CSARDPVGFYEQYF.

This clonotype was observed a handful of times. The chain links TRBV12-3 or TRBV12-4 to TRBJ2-3, with 8 bases identical to TRBD2. The length of the CDR3 is 17 residues. The V segment lost 0 bases and the J segment 5 bases; nucleotides outside the gene matches: 10. The CDR3 loop reads CASSLALSGGPVDTQYF. In DNA form, the CDR3 reads TGTGCCAGCAGTTTAGCGCTATCGGGAGGGCCAGTAGATACGCAGTATTTT.

The chain employs TRBV7-2 and TRBJ2-7, with a possible D match to TRBD2 (7 bases). CDR3 size: 14 residues. CDR1 and CDR2 (germline): SGHTA, FQGNSA. V was trimmed by 1 base and J by 3 bases, leaving 10 bases between them. The DNA for the CDR3 is TGTGCCAGCAGCTTAGACGGGGGGCTCTACGAGCAGTACTTC. Its translation is CASSLDGGLYEQYF.

This clonotype was seen only a few times. The chain has TRBV6-2 or TRBV6-3 and TRBJ2-1; 15 positions agree with TRBD2. Trimming took 0 bases from V and 4 from J; bases not matched to a gene: 10. Germline-derived CDR1 and CDR2 are MNHEY and SVGEGT. The CDR3 has 20 residues. The CDR3 sequence: CASSYSRTSGRVPIYNEQFF. The CDR3, as DNA: TGTGCCAGCAGTTACTCGAGGACTAGCGGGAGGGTACCGATTTACAATGAGCAGTTCTTC.

This chain connects TRBV4-1 to TRBJ2-3, with TRBD2 matching 11 bases. CDR3 length equals 15 residues. V was clipped by 2 bases and J by 3 bases; unmatched bases: 1. Germline CDR1 MGHRA, CDR2 YSYEKL. The CDR3 protein is CASSQRTSGTDTQYF. The CDR3, as DNA: TGCGCCAGCAGCCAACGGACTAGCGGGACAGATACGCAGTATTTT.